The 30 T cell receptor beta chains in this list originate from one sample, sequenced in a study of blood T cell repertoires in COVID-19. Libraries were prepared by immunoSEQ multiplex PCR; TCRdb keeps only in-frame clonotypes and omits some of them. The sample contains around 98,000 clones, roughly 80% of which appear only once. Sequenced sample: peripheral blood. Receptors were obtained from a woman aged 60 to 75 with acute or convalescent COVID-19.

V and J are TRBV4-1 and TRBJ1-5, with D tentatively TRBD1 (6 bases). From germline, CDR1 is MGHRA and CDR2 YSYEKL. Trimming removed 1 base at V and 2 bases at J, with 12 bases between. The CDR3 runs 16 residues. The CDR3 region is CASSQVPYRGNQPQHF. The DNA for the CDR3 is TGCGCCAGCAGCCAAGTACCCTACAGGGGCAATCAGCCCCAGCATTTT.

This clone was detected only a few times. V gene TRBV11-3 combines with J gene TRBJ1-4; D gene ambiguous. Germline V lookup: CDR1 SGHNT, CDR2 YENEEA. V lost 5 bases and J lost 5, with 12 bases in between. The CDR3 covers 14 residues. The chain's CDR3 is CASSPGGGNEKLFF. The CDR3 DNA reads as TGTGCCAGCAGCCCCGGCGGAGGAAATGAAAAACTGTTTTTT. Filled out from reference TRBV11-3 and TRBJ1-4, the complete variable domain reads EAGVVQSPRYKIIEKKQPVAFWCNPISGHNTLYWYLQNLGQGPELLIRYENEEAVDDSQLPKDRFSAERLKGVDSTLKIQPAELGDSAVYLCASSPGGGNEKLFFGSGTQLSVL.

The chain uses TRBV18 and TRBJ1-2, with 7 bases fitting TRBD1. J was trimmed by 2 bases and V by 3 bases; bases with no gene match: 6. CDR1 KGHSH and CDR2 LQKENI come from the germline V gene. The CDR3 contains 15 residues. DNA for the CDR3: TGTGCCAGCTCACCCGGGACAGATATAAACTATGGCTACACCTTC. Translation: CASSPGTDINYGYTF.

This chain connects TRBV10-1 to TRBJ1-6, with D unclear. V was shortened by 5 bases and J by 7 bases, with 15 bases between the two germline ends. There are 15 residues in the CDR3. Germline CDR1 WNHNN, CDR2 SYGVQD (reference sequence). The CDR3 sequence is CASSPRRDGNSPLHF. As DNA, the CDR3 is TGCGCCAGCAGTCCCCGGCGGGATGGGAATTCACCCCTCCACTTT.

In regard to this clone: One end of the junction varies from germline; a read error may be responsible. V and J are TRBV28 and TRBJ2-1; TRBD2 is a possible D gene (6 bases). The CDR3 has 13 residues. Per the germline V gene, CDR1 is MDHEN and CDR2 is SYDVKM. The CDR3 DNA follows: TGTGCCAGCAGCGTTGGTGGTAGGGACTTCCAGATCTTC. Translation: CASSVGGRDFQIF.

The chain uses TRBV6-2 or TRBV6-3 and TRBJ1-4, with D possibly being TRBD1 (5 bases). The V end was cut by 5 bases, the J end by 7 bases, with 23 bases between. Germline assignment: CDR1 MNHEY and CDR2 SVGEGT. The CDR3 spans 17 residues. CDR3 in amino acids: CASSKGPGSGYSEKLFF. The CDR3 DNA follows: TGTGCCAGCAGTAAGGGGCCCGGCTCCGGCTACTCTGAAAAACTGTTTTTT.

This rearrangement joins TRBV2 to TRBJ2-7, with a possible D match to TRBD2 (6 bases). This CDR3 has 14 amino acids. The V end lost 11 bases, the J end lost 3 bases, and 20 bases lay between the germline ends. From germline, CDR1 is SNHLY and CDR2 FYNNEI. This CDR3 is CALRGTFPFYEQYF. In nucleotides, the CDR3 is TGTGCCCTTCGAGGGACTTTCCCATTCTACGAGCAGTACTTC.

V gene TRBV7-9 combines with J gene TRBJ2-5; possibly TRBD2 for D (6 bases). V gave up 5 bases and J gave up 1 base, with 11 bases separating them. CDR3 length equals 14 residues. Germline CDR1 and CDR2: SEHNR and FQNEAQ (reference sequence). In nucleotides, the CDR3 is TGTGCCAGCAGCCTCCGGGACTTCCAAGAGACCCAGTACTTC. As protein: CASSLRDFQETQYF.

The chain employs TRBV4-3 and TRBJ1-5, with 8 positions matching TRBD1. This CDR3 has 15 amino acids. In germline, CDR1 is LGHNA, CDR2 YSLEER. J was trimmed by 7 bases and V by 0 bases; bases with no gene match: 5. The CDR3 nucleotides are TGCGCCAGCAGCCAAGACGGACAGGGAAAGCAGCCCCAGCATTTT. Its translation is CASSQDGQGKQPQHF.

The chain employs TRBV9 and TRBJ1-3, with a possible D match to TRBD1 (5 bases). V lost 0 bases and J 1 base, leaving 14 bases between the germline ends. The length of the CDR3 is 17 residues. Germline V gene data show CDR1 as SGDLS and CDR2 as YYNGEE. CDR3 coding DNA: TGTGCCAGCAGCGTAGCTCCCCTGACAGAATCTGGAAACACCATATATTTT. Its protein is CASSVAPLTESGNTIYF.

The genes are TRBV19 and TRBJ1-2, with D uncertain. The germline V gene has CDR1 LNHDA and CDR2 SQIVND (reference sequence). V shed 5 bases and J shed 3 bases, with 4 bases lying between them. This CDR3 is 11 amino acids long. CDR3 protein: CASSLHYGYTF. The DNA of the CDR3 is TGTGCCAGTAGTCTCCACTATGGCTACACCTTC.

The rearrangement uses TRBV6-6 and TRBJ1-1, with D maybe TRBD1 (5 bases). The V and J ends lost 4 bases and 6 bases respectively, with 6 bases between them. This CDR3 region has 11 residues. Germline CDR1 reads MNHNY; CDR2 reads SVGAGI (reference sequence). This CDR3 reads CASSSTAEAFF. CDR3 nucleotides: TGTGCCAGCAGTTCGACAGCTGAAGCTTTCTTT.

CDR3 coding DNA: TGTGCCAGCAGCTTAGGGCTAGCGGGGGACGGTGAGACCCAGTACTTC. Translated: CASSLGLAGDGETQYF. The chain links TRBV11-2 to TRBJ2-5, with 10 nucleotides matching TRBD2. This CDR3 has 16 amino acids. V was clipped by 1 base and J by 5 bases; unmatched bases: 7. The V gene's germline CDR1 is SGHAT and CDR2 FQNNGV.

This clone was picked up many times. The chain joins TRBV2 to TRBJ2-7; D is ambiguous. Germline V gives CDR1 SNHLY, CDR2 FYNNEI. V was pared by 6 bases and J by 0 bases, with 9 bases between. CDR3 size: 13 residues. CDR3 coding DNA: TGTGCCAGCAGAGAGTGGTACTCCTACGAGCAGTACTTC. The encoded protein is CASREWYSYEQYF.

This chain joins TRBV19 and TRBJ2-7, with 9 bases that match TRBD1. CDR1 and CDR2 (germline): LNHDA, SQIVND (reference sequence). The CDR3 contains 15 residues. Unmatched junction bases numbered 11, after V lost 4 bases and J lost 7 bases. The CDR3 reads CASSNGGTGLWEQYF. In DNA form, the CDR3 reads TGTGCCAGTAGTAATGGCGGGACAGGGCTTTGGGAGCAGTACTTC. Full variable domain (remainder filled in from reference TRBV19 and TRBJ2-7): DGGITQSPKYLFRKEGQNVTLSCEQNLNHDAMYWYRQDPGQGLRLIYYSQIVNDFQKGDIAEGYSVSREKKESFPLTVTSAQKNPTAFYLCASSNGGTGLWEQYFGPGTRLTVT.

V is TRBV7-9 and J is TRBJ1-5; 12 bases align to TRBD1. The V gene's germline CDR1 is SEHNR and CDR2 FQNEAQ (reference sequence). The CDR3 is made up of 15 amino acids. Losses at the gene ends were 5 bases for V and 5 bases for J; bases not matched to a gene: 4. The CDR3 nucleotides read TGTGCCAGCAGCCCCGGGACAGGGGGCGATCAGCCCCAGCATTTT. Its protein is CASSPGTGGDQPQHF.

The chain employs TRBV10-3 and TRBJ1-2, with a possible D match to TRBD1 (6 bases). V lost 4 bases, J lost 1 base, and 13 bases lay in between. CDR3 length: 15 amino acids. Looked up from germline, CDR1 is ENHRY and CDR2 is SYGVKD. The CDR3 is CAISAGTTFNYGYTF. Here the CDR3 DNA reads TGTGCCATCAGTGCCGGGACAACTTTTAACTATGGCTACACCTTC.

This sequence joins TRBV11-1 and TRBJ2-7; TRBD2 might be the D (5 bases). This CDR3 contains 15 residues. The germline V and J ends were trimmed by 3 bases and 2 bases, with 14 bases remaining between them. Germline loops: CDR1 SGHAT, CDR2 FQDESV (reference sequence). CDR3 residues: CASSLSGMKTYEQYF. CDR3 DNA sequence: TGTGCCAGCAGCTTGTCCGGGATGAAGACCTACGAGCAGTACTTC.

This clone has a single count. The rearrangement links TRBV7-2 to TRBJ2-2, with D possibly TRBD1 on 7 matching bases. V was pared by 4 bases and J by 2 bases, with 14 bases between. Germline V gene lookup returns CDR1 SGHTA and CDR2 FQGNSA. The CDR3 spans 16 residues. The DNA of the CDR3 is TGTGCCAGCAGCTCTCGTGGAGGGGGCAACACCGGGGAGCTGTTTTTT. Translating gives CASSSRGGGNTGELFF.

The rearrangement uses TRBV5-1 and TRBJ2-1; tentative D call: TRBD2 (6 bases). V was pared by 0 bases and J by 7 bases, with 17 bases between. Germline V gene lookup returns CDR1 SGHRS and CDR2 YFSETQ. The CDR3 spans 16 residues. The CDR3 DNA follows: TGCGCCAGCAGCTTGGCCGGGACGGGGGTAAGGAATGAGCAGTTCTTC. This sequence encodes CASSLAGTGVRNEQFF.

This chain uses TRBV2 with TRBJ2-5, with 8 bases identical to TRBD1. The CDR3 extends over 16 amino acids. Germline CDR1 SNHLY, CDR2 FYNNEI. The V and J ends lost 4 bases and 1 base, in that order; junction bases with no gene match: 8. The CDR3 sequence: CASSARRTGPQETQYF. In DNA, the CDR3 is TGTGCCAGCAGTGCCCGCAGGACAGGGCCCCAAGAGACCCAGTACTTC.

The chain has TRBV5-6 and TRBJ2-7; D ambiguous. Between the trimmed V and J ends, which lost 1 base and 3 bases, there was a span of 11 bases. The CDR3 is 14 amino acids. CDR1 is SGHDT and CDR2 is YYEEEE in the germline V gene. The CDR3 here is CASSLRGLNYEQYF. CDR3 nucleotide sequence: TGTGCCAGCAGCTTGCGAGGCCTAAACTACGAGCAGTACTTC. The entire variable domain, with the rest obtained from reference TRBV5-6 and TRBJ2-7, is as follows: DAGVTQSPTHLIKTRGQQVTLRCSPKSGHDTVSWYQQALGQGPQFIFQYYEEEERQRGNFPDRFSGHQFPNYSSELNVNALLLGDSALYLCASSLRGLNYEQYFGPGTRLTVT.

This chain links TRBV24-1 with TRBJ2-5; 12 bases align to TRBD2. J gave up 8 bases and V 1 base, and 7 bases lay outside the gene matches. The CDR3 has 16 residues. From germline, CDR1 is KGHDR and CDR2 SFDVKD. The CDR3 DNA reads TGTGCCACCAGTGATTTTTCTAGCGGGGGGGTCGGTACCCAGTACTTC. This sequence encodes CATSDFSSGGVGTQYF.

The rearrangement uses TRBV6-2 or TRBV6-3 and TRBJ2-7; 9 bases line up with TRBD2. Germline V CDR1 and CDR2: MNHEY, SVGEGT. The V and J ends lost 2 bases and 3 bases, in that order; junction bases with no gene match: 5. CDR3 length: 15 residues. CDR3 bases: TGTGCCAGCAGTTACGGCGGGGGGGCCTTCTACGAGCAGTACTTC. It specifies CASSYGGGAFYEQYF.

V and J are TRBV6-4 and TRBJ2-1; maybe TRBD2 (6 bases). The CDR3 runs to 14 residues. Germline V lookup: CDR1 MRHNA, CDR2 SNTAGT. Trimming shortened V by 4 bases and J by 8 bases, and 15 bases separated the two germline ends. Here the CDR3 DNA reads TGTGCCAGCAGTGTGGGGAGGTTTTCGGATGAGCAGTTCTTC. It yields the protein CASSVGRFSDEQFF.

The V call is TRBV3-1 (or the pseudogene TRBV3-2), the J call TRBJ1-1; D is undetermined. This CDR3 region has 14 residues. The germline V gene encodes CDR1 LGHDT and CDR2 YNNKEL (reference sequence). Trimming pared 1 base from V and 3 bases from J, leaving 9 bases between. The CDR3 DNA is TGTGCCAGCAGCCAAGGCGGATGGGACACTGAAGCTTTCTTT. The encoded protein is CASSQGGWDTEAFF.

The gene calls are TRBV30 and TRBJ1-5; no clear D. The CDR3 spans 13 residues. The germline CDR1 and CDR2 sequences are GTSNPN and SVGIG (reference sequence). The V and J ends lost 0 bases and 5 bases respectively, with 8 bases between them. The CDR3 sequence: CAWSVGTYQPQHF. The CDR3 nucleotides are TGTGCCTGGAGTGTGGGCACATATCAGCCCCAGCATTTT.

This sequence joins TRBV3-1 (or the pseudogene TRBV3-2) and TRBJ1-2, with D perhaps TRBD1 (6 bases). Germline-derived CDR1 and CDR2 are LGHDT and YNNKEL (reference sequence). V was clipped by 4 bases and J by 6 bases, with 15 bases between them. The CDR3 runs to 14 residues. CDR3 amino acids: CASSPPTGLHGYTF. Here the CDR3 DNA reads TGTGCCAGCAGCCCCCCCACAGGGCTCCATGGCTACACCTTC.

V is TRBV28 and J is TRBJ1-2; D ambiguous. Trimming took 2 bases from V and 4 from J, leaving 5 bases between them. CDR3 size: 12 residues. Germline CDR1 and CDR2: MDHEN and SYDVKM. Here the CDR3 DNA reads TGTGCCAGCAGTTTAGGCAGCTATGGCTACACCTTC. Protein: CASSLGSYGYTF.

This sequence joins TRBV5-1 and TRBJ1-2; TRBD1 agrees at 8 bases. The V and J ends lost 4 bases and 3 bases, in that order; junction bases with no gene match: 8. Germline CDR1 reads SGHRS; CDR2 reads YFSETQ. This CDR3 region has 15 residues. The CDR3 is CASSMTGEAHYGYTF. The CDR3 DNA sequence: TGCGCCAGCAGCATGACAGGGGAGGCCCACTATGGCTACACCTTC.